Listed below are T cell receptor beta chains from one sample, sequenced in a study of blood T cell repertoires in COVID-19. The repertoire was sequenced with immunoSEQ multiplex PCR; TCRdb's copy has only in-frame clones and lacks some. Of about 180,000 clones listed, approximately 88% are singletons. Sequencing was performed on peripheral blood. All receptors derive from a middle-aged woman with COVID-19, enrolled during active disease. CDR3s include the opening cysteine and the closing phenylalanine or tryptophan. D genes are given only for firm matches. Clone size is stated in some rows and not others, as once, few, many or a class when expanded.

D gene: -; V gene: TRBV4-1; J gene: TRBJ2-7; clone size: -; CDR3 DNA: TGCGCCAGCAGCCAAATCCCAGGGGTAGGGGAGCAGTACTTC; CDR3 protein: CASSQIPGVGEQYF
D gene: -; V gene: TRBV3-1/TRBV3-2; J gene: TRBJ2-4; clone size: -; CDR3 DNA: TGTGCCAGCAGCCAAGACGACTCACGCCTCTTTTTAGCCAAAAACATTCAGTACTTC; CDR3 protein: CASSQDDSRLFLAKNIQYF
D gene: TRBD2; V gene: TRBV18; J gene: TRBJ2-1; clone size: once; CDR3 DNA: TGTGCCAGCTCACCAAAAGCGGGAGAGTACAATGAGCAGTTCTTC; CDR3 protein: CASSPKAGEYNEQFF
D gene: TRBD2; V gene: TRBV15; J gene: TRBJ2-2; clone size: -; CDR3 DNA: TGTGCCACCAGCAAAAGGCGGGAGGTTCCGTCCGGGGAGCTGTTTTTT; CDR3 protein: CATSKRREVPSGELFF
D gene: -; V gene: TRBV29-1; J gene: TRBJ2-2; clone size: -; CDR3 DNA: TGCAGCGTTGACGCGGGCGGGGAGCTGTTTTTT; CDR3 protein: CSVDAGGELFF
D gene: -; V gene: TRBV7-9; J gene: TRBJ1-1; clone size: -; CDR3 DNA: TGTGCCAGCAGCTTAGGTCGGGGTGGTGAAGCTTTCTTT; CDR3 protein: CASSLGRGGEAFF
D gene: -; V gene: TRBV5-6; J gene: TRBJ1-2; clone size: once; CDR3 DNA: TGTGCCAGCAGCTTGCGACAGGCTGCTGATAGCTATGGCTACACCTTC; CDR3 protein: CASSLRQAADSYGYTF
D gene: -; V gene: TRBV10-1; J gene: TRBJ1-1; clone size: -; CDR3 DNA: TGCGCCAGCAGTGAGTCAGGGAGGGGTGAAGCTTTCTTT; CDR3 protein: CASSESGRGEAFF
D gene: TRBD1; V gene: TRBV10-3; J gene: TRBJ1-5; clone size: once; CDR3 DNA: TGTGCCATCAGTGAGTCAAGAGGGGGACAGGGGGCAAGGCAGCCCCAGCATTTT; CDR3 protein: CAISESRGGQGARQPQHF
D gene: -; V gene: TRBV5-6; J gene: TRBJ1-5; clone size: -; CDR3 DNA: TGTGCCAGCAGCGCTAATCAAGGACAGATCAATCAGCCCCAGCATTTT; CDR3 protein: CASSANQGQINQPQHF
D gene: TRBD1; V gene: TRBV12-3/TRBV12-4; J gene: TRBJ1-3; clone size: -; CDR3 DNA: TGTGCCAGCGACAGGGCGGGAAACACCATATATTTT; CDR3 protein: CASDRAGNTIYF
D gene: -; V gene: TRBV24-1; J gene: TRBJ2-7; clone size: few; CDR3 DNA: TGTGCCACCAGTGATGAGGGCTACGAGCAGTACTTC; CDR3 protein: CATSDEGYEQYF
D gene: TRBD2; V gene: TRBV6-1; J gene: TRBJ2-7; clone size: -; CDR3 DNA: TGTGCCAGCAGTCCTAGCGGGGGCTCCTACGAGTTCAACTTC; CDR3 protein: CASSPSGGSYEFNF
D gene: -; V gene: TRBV7-9; J gene: TRBJ1-4; clone size: -; CDR3 DNA: TGTGCCAGCAGCTTTGCGCACGAGGGTGAAAAACTGTTTTTT; CDR3 protein: CASSFAHEGEKLFF
D gene: -; V gene: TRBV5-4; J gene: TRBJ2-7; clone size: -; CDR3 DNA: TGTGCCAGCAGCCCCCTCAGGGATTCCTACGAGCAGTACTTC; CDR3 protein: CASSPLRDSYEQYF
D gene: -; V gene: TRBV24-1; J gene: TRBJ2-7; clone size: few; CDR3 DNA: TGTGCCACCAGTGGGTCCGGGGGGCGCAACGAGCAGTACTTC; CDR3 protein: CATSGSGGRNEQYF
D gene: TRBD1; V gene: TRBV28; J gene: TRBJ1-2; clone size: -; CDR3 DNA: TGTGCCAGCACCGTGACAGGGGTCCAGGGCTACACCTTC; CDR3 protein: CASTVTGVQGYTF
D gene: TRBD1; V gene: TRBV20-1; J gene: TRBJ2-5; clone size: -; CDR3 DNA: TGCAGTGGACAGGGAACAGAGACCCAGTACTTC; CDR3 protein: CSGQGTETQYF
D gene: -; V gene: TRBV6-1; J gene: TRBJ1-1; clone size: -; CDR3 DNA: TGTGCCAGCAGTGTAATTATTAAAACAGACATGAACACTGAAGCTTTCTTT; CDR3 protein: CASSVIIKTDMNTEAFF
D gene: -; V gene: TRBV5-1; J gene: TRBJ2-7; clone size: -; CDR3 DNA: TGCGCCAGCATGACTGGGCAGGGTTTAATCTACGAGCAGTACTTC; CDR3 protein: CASMTGQGLIYEQYF